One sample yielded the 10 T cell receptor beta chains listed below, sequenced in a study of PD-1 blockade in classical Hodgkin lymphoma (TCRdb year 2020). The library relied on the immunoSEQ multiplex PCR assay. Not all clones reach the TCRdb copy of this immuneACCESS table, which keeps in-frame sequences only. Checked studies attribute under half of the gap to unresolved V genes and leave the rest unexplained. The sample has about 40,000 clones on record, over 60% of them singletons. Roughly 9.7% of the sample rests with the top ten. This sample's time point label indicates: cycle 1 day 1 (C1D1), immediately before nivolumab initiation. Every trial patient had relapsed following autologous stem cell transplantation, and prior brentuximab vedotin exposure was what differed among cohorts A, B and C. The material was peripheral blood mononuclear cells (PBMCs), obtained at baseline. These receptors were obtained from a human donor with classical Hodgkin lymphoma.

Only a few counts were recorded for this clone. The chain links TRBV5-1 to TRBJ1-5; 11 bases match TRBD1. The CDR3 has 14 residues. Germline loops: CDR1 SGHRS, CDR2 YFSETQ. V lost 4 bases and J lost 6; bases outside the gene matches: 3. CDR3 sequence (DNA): TGCGCCAGCAGCGCAGGGACAGGGGGTCAGCCCCAGCATTTT. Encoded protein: CASSAGTGGQPQHF.

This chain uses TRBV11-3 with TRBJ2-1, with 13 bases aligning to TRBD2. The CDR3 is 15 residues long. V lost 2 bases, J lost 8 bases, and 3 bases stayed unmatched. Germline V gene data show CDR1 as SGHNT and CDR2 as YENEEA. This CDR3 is CASSLTGLAGDEQFF. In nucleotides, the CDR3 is TGTGCCAGCAGCTTAACAGGACTAGCGGGAGATGAGCAGTTCTTC.

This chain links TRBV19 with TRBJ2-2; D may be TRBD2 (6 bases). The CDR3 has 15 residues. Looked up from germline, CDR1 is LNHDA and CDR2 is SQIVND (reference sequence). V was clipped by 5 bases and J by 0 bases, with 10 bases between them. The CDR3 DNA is TGTGCCAGTAGTCCCGGGAGTCCGAACACCGGGGAGCTGTTTTTT. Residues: CASSPGSPNTGELFF. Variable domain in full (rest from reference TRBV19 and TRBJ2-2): DGGITQSPKYLFRKEGQNVTLSCEQNLNHDAMYWYRQDPGQGLRLIYYSQIVNDFQKGDIAEGYSVSREKKESFPLTVTSAQKNPTAFYLCASSPGSPNTGELFFGEGSRLTVL.

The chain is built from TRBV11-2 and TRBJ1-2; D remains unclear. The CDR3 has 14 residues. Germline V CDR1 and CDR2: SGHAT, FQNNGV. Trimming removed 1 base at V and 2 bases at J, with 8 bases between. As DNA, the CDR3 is TGTGCCAGCAGCTTAGGGCCGGGAAACTATGGCTACACCTTC. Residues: CASSLGPGNYGYTF.

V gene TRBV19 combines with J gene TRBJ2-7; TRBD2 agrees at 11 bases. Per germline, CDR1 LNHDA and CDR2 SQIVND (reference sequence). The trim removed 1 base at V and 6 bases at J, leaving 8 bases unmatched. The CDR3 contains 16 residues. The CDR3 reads CASSIAGGTSGREQYF. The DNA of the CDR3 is TGTGCCAGTAGTATAGCAGGGGGGACTAGCGGTCGCGAGCAGTACTTC.

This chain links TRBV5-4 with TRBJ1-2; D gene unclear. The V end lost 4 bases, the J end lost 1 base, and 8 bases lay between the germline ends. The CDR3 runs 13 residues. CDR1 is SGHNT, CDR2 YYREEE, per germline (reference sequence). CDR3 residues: CASSRGDNYGYTF. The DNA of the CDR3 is TGTGCCAGCAGCCGCGGGGATAACTATGGCTACACCTTC.

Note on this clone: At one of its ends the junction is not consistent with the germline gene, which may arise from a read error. The CDR3 reads CASSPSDNEQFF. DNA for the CDR3: TGTGCCAGCAGCCCCTCCGACAATGAGCAGTTCTTC. The chain carries TRBV5-4 and TRBJ2-1; D is unresolved. The CDR3 length is 12 residues. Looked up from germline, CDR1 is SGHNT and CDR2 is YYREEE (reference sequence).

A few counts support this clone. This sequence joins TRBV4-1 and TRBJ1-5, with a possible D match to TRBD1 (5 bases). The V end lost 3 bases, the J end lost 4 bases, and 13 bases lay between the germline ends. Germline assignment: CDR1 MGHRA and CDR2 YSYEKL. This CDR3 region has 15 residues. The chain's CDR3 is CASSHAGTMNQPQHF. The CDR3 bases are TGCGCCAGCAGCCACGCCGGGACGATGAATCAGCCCCAGCATTTT.

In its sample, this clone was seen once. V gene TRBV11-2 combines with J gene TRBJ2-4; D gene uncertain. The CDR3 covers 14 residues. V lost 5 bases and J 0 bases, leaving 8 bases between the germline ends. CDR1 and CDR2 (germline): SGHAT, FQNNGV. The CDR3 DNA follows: TGTGCCAGCAGCCGGCCGGTAGCCAAAAACATTCAGTACTTC. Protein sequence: CASSRPVAKNIQYF.

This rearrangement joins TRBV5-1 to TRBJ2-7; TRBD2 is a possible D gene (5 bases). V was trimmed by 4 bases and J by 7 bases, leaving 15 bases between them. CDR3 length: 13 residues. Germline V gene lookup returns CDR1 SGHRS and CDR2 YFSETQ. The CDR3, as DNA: TGCGCCAGCAGCCTCAGCGGACTGGGGGAGCAGTACTTC. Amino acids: CASSLSGLGEQYF.